This T cell receptor beta chain was recovered during a study of blood T cells in healthy people across ages. Across the study: Capture by template switching was about one barcoded beta molecule per two T cells. Study-wide results and caveats: Observed TCR beta diversity per million T cells went down as age went up. This fall followed a roughly linear course with age.

Comments on this clonotype: Its antigen is not known.

Every donor contributed around 10 milliliters of peripheral blood by blood draw. Extraction yielded at least 5 micrograms of total RNA per sample. The CDR3 runs to 15 residues. CDR1 and CDR2 from the germline V gene are SQVTM and ANQGSEA. Trimming stripped 3 bases from V and 5 bases from J, with 18 bases between. Using a J-beta primer mix together with a sample-barcoded 5' primer, a second PCR was run for roughly 7 to 12 cycles. From the 5' RACE reads, TCRdb called clonotypes with MiXCR, one entry per CDR3 protein. Of approximately 940,000 distinct CDR3 sequences detected, about 44% appear once; the ten largest clones hold 13%.

This TCR derives from a man in his thirties or forties in good health. The chain combines TRBV29-1 with TRBJ2-3, with a tentative D call TRBD1 (6 bases). The sequenced sample was blood. This CDR3 reads CSVETLTGLKDTQYF. Here the CDR3 DNA reads TGCAGCGTTGAGACCCTCACAGGGCTGAAAGATACGCAGTATTTT.